A selection of T cell receptor beta chains follows, all from one sample in a study of shared clonotypes between healthy human individuals. Assay used: immunoSEQ multiplex PCR; TCRdb lists only in-frame clones, some missing. The sample has approximately 1.5 million clones, approximately 98.5% seen once; the top ten hold approximately 0.4%. Sequenced input: naive CD4+ T cells sorted from blood. The origin of the receptors is a man aged 25-45 years in good health. Each CDR3 is given with its conserved first and last residue. D genes are given only for firm matches. Size tells how often a clone was seen (once, few, many) or the class of an expanded clone, and some rows leave it out.

d_gene	len	abundance	v_gene	j_gene	CDR3aa	CDR3nt
.	11	.	TRBV20-1	TRBJ1-1	CSRGSNTEAFF	TGCAGCCGTGGCTCGAACACTGAAGCTTTCTTT
TRBD1	15	.	TRBV7-8	TRBJ2-1	CASSSRTGPYNEQFF	TGTGCCAGCAGCTCGAGGACAGGGCCCTACAATGAGCAGTTCTTC
TRBD1	15	.	TRBV5-1	TRBJ2-1	CASSLTTGGNNEQFF	TGCGCCAGCAGCTTGACGACAGGGGGAAACAATGAGCAGTTCTTC
.	12	.	TRBV6-4	TRBJ1-1	CASKGVNTEAFF	TGTGCCAGCAAGGGAGTGAACACTGAAGCTTTCTTT
.	13	.	TRBV25-1	TRBJ2-2	CASSEWVTGELFF	TGTGCCAGCAGTGAATGGGTCACCGGGGAGCTGTTTTTT
TRBD1	13	.	TRBV5-6	TRBJ1-1	CASSELDRGEDFF	TGTGCCAGCAGCGAACTGGACAGGGGAGAGGATTTCTTT
.	16	.	TRBV5-6	TRBJ2-3	CASSLGPIRGSDTQYF	TGTGCCAGCAGCTTGGGACCCATTAGGGGGTCAGATACGCAGTATTTT
TRBD2	16	.	TRBV2	TRBJ2-4	CASSDPGLVGKNIQYF	TGTGCCAGCAGCGATCCCGGACTAGTTGGCAAAAACATTCAGTACTTC
.	14	.	TRBV5-1	TRBJ2-5	CASASGATRETQYF	TGCGCCAGTGCCTCGGGGGCCACCAGGGAGACCCAGTACTTC
.	14	.	TRBV6-1	TRBJ2-7	CASSAQPGPHEQYF	TGTGCCAGCAGTGCTCAACCCGGCCCCCACGAGCAGTACTTC
TRBD2	16	.	TRBV5-4	TRBJ2-3	CASSLETSGSSDTQYF	TGTGCCAGCAGTTTAGAGACTAGCGGGAGTTCAGATACGCAGTATTTT
.	14	.	TRBV15	TRBJ2-3	CATSRPVSTDTQYF	TGTGCCACCAGCAGACCAGTGAGTACAGATACGCAGTATTTT
.	15	.	TRBV7-9	TRBJ2-1	CASSLALGLNNEQFF	TGTGCCAGCAGCTTAGCGCTGGGCCTTAACAATGAGCAGTTCTTC
.	15	.	TRBV5-4	TRBJ2-2	CASSLSGVTVGELFF	TGTGCCAGCAGCTTGTCGGGAGTCACCGTCGGGGAGCTGTTTTTT
.	15	once	TRBV15	TRBJ2-1	CATSRVPGADNEQFF	TGTGCCACCAGCAGAGTCCCCGGAGCGGACAATGAGCAGTTCTTC
.	11	.	TRBV18	TRBJ1-1	CASSPGGLAFF	TGTGCCAGCTCACCGGGGGGTTTGGCTTTCTTT
.	13	.	TRBV11-3	TRBJ2-7	CASSIRRNYEQYF	TGTGCCAGCAGCATCCGACGGAACTACGAGCAGTACTTC
.	14	.	TRBV6-1	TRBJ1-4	CASRPHPANEKLFF	TGTGCCAGCAGACCACACCCAGCTAATGAAAAACTGTTTTTT
.	14	.	TRBV29-1	TRBJ2-5	CSVEGPGAQETQYF	TGCAGCGTTGAAGGCCCCGGGGCCCAAGAGACCCAGTACTTC
TRBD2	14	.	TRBV7-9	TRBJ2-7	CASSFGLAGHEQYF	TGTGCCAGCAGCTTCGGGCTAGCGGGCCACGAGCAGTACTTC
TRBD1	19	.	TRBV5-4	TRBJ2-5	CASSSPPGQDSPTQETQYF	TGTGCCAGCAGCTCCCCGCCGGGACAGGACTCTCCCACGCAAGAGACCCAGTACTTC
TRBD2	16	.	TRBV27	TRBJ2-1	CASSPGTIFVGHEQFF	TGTGCCAGCAGTCCCGGGACTATTTTCGTGGGGCATGAGCAGTTCTTC
TRBD2	12	.	TRBV19	TRBJ2-1	CASTSGYNEQFF	TGTGCCAGTACTAGCGGGTACAATGAGCAGTTCTTC
.	15	.	TRBV11-2	TRBJ2-7	CASSHPTRQSYEQYF	TGTGCCAGCAGCCACCCGACCCGACAGTCCTACGAGCAGTACTTC
TRBD1	13	.	TRBV29-1	TRBJ2-1	CSIRDRAYNEQFF	TGCAGCATTAGGGACAGGGCTTACAATGAGCAGTTCTTC
.	11	.	TRBV20-1	TRBJ2-1	CSGRWDNEQFF	TGCAGTGGCAGGTGGGACAATGAGCAGTTCTTC
.	12	.	TRBV6-5	TRBJ1-5	CASNRYNQPQHF	TGTGCCAGCAATCGGTATAATCAGCCCCAGCATTTT
TRBD2	14	.	TRBV6-6	TRBJ2-1	CASSQLAEEGEQFF	TGTGCCAGCAGTCAACTAGCGGAGGAGGGTGAGCAGTTCTTC
.	9	.	TRBV2	TRBJ2-1	CAGSDEQFF	TGTGCCGGGAGTGATGAGCAGTTCTTC
.	14	.	TRBV11-2	TRBJ2-7	CASSLRELAYEQYF	TGTGCCAGCAGCTTACGGGAGTTGGCCTACGAGCAGTACTTC
.	15	.	TRBV15	TRBJ2-1	CATSPRGAHYNEQFF	TGTGCCACCAGCCCCCGAGGGGCCCACTACAATGAGCAGTTCTTC
TRBD2	19	.	TRBV5-1	TRBJ2-2	CASSLFGTSGAANTGELFF	TGCGCCAGCAGCTTGTTCGGGACTAGCGGGGCGGCGAACACCGGGGAGCTGTTTTTT
.	14	.	TRBV11-2	TRBJ2-1	CASSLRPGLNEQFF	TGTGCCAGCAGCTTGAGACCGGGACTCAATGAGCAGTTCTTC
.	15	.	TRBV7-9	TRBJ2-3	CASSFGMGLADTQYF	TGTGCCAGCAGCTTCGGTATGGGCCTAGCGGATACGCAGTATTTT
.	13	.	TRBV6-1	TRBJ1-2	CASSLTDLYGYTF	TGTGCCAGCAGTTTGACGGACTTGTATGGCTACACCTTC
.	14	.	TRBV11-2	TRBJ2-5	CASSLAGRAETQYF	TGTGCCAGCAGCTTAGCAGGTCGGGCGGAGACCCAGTACTTC
.	15	.	TRBV5-1	TRBJ2-3	CASSLTDLDSDTQYF	TGCGCCAGCAGCTTGACAGACCTAGACTCAGATACGCAGTATTTT
TRBD1	13	.	TRBV5-4	TRBJ1-5	CASSPGGDQPQHF	TGTGCCAGCAGCCCAGGGGGCGATCAGCCCCAGCATTTT
.	15	.	TRBV14	TRBJ1-2	CASSQDLGDNYGYTF	TGTGCCAGCAGCCAAGATCTGGGGGATAACTATGGCTACACCTTC
TRBD1	16	once	TRBV5-1	TRBJ1-1	CASSIGTGRMNTEAFF	TGCGCCAGCAGCATCGGGACAGGCCGAATGAACACTGAAGCTTTCTTT
TRBD1	13	.	TRBV5-1	TRBJ1-1	CASSTGQLFEAFF	TGCGCCAGCAGCACGGGACAGCTTTTTGAAGCTTTCTTT